This entry lists 2 T cell receptor beta chains sequenced from one sample in a study of blood T cell repertoires in COVID-19. Profiling relied on immunoSEQ multiplex PCR, and the TCRdb table lists in-frame clones only, not all of them. The sample has about 110,000 clones; 80% to 90% are singletons. The specimen was peripheral blood. All receptors derive from a human donor in a cohort sampled during active COVID-19.

This clone was recorded once. The J gene is TRBJ1-6, the V gene TRBV7-2, with 9 bases matching TRBD1. V trimming: 6 bases; J trimming: 10 bases; junction bases outside the gene matches: 10. The CDR3 contains 15 residues. Germline CDR1 SGHTA, CDR2 FQGNSA. As DNA, the CDR3 is TGTGCCAGCAGTTCCCACCGACAGGGGGGGTCACCCCTCCACTTT. As protein: CASSSHRQGGSPLHF.

This chain uses TRBV6-5 with TRBJ2-3; 11 bases fit TRBD1. V was pared by 7 bases and J by 6 bases, with 9 bases of the junction left unmatched. The CDR3 runs 15 residues. Per the germline V gene, CDR1 is MNHEY and CDR2 is SVGAGI. The CDR3 reads CASTSGQGVYDTQYF. The CDR3 DNA sequence: TGTGCCAGCACCTCGGGACAGGGGGTATATGATACGCAGTATTTT.